This T cell receptor beta chain was found in a study of early T cells in non-severe SARS-CoV-2 infection. Whole-study context: Sequenced material consisted of bulk RNA (from unsorted whole blood), and chains were unpaired.

Each CDR3 protein gets one entry after TCRdb re-called the 5' RACE reads with MiXCR. The sample carries tens of thousands of distinct CDR3 sequences, around 8% recorded once. This clonotype was picked up a small number of times. The material sequenced was whole blood. The sequence was obtained from an adult who was a healthcare worker with PCR-confirmed SARS-CoV-2 infection or an uninfected control (not recorded which).

The CDR3 is CASSYTGSSNQPQHF. The CDR3 DNA is TGTGCCAGTAGTTATACAGGGAGTAGCAATCAGCCCCAGCATTTT. The chain joins TRBV19 to TRBJ1-5, with D possibly TRBD1 on 6 matching bases. Germline V gene lookup returns CDR1 LNHDA and CDR2 SQIVND (reference sequence). Trimming took off 5 bases at V and 0 bases at J, with 11 bases between the two ends. The CDR3 totals 15 residues.